The next 13 T cell receptor beta chains were all read from a single sample in a study of shared clonotypes between healthy human individuals. Terminally differentiated effector memory CD45RA+ cells were excluded by CCR7 positive selection of CD45RO-negative cells. The repertoire was sequenced with immunoSEQ multiplex PCR; TCRdb's copy has only in-frame clones and lacks some. The data hold around 2,000,000 clones, with about 92% observed a single time. The sequenced material came from naive CD8+ T cells from PBMCs. These receptors all come from a man aged 18 to 35 in good health. Some clones in this sample may be carry-over from other donors' samples.

The J gene is TRBJ2-1, the V gene TRBV7-6; 9 nucleotides match TRBD1. CDR3 length equals 14 residues. J gave up 8 bases and V 3 bases, and 5 bases lay outside the gene matches. The germline gives CDR1 SGHVS, CDR2 FNYEAQ. CDR3 loop: CASSFTGQGDEQFF. The CDR3 coding sequence is TGTGCCAGCAGCTTCACGGGACAGGGTGATGAGCAGTTCTTC.

The J gene is TRBJ2-5, the V gene TRBV7-8; D is perhaps TRBD2 (6 bases). This CDR3 spans 15 amino acids. Trimming pared 7 bases from V and 5 bases from J, leaving 20 bases between. Per germline, CDR1 SGHVS and CDR2 FQNEAQ. CDR3 nucleotide sequence: TGTGCCAGCAACATCCGGGACTTCCCTGGGGAGACCCAGTACTTC. The encoded protein is CASNIRDFPGETQYF.

This rearrangement joins TRBV5-1 to TRBJ2-7; D call uncertain. The CDR3 consists of 14 residues. The V and J ends lost 2 bases and 6 bases respectively, with 15 bases between them. Per the germline V gene, CDR1 is SGHRS and CDR2 is YFSETQ. CDR3 coding DNA: TGCGCCAGCAGCTTCGGGCCCCCACTACGCGAGCAGTACTTC. As protein: CASSFGPPLREQYF.

Comment on this clone: Other nucleotide sequences from this sample produce the same CDR3. V and J are TRBV7-6 and TRBJ1-5; tentative D call: TRBD1 (5 bases). The V end was cut by 9 bases, the J end by 4 bases, with 19 bases between. The CDR3 totals 15 residues. Germline-derived CDR1 and CDR2 are SGHVS and FNYEAQ. The CDR3 region is CASSPQPGLNQPQHF. The CDR3 coding sequence is TGTGCCAGTAGCCCGCAACCAGGGCTTAATCAGCCCCAGCATTTT.

The V and J genes are TRBV19 and TRBJ1-1; possibly TRBD1 for D (5 bases). V lost 6 bases and J 4 bases, leaving 12 bases between the germline ends. Germline V gene data show CDR1 as LNHDA and CDR2 as SQIVND (reference sequence). The CDR3 is 13 residues long. The CDR3 here is CASRRMGTTEAFF. The CDR3 DNA reads TGTGCCAGTAGAAGGATGGGGACCACTGAAGCTTTCTTT.

This chain uses TRBV9 with TRBJ2-1, with 9 bases lining up with TRBD2. The germline CDR1 and CDR2 sequences are SGDLS and YYNGEE. This CDR3 has 14 amino acids. V dropped 5 bases and J dropped 5; count of bases not matched to a gene: 5. The chain's CDR3 is CASSIAGENNEQFF. CDR3 nucleotide sequence: TGTGCCAGCAGTATAGCGGGAGAGAACAATGAGCAGTTCTTC.

The chain carries TRBV29-1 and TRBJ2-3; 10 bases line up with TRBD2. Germline CDR1 is SQVTM and CDR2 is ANQGSEA. The CDR3 sequence is 15 residues long. Trimming cost V 7 bases and J 2 bases; bases outside gene matches: 9. The CDR3 DNA sequence: TGCAGCGGTAAAAGGACTAGCGGAAACACAGATACGCAGTATTTT. It translates to CSGKRTSGNTDTQYF.

J is TRBJ2-3 and V is TRBV9, with D perhaps TRBD1 (5 bases). Germline loops: CDR1 SGDLS, CDR2 YYNGEE. This CDR3 comprises 16 residues. Trimming took off 3 bases at V and 0 bases at J, with 14 bases between the two ends. CDR3 coding DNA: TGTGCCAGCAGCGCGACAGACAGAAGGAGCACAGATACGCAGTATTTT. This translates into CASSATDRRSTDTQYF. Combining the CDR3 with reference TRBV9 and TRBJ2-3 gives the whole variable domain DSGVTQTPKHLITATGQRVTLRCSPRSGDLSVYWYQQSLDQGLQFLIQYYNGEERAKGNILERFSAQQFPDLHSELNLSSLELGDSALYFCASSATDRRSTDTQYFGPGTRLTVL.

This chain uses TRBV27 with TRBJ2-3; D is uncertain. Germline values: CDR1 MNHEY, CDR2 SMNVEV (reference sequence). The CDR3 spans 16 residues. Trimming took 4 bases from V and 0 from J, leaving 14 bases between them. CDR3 DNA sequence: TGTGCCAGCAGTTCTCTCCTGATCGCTAGCACAGATACGCAGTATTTT. This gives the protein CASSSLLIASTDTQYF.

This clone came up a few times. The rearrangement joins TRBV23-1 to TRBJ1-4, with unresolved D. TRBV23-1 is filed as an ORF, its function uncertain. V was pared by 6 bases and J by 0 bases, with 11 bases between. CDR3 size: 15 residues. The CDR3 region has the DNA TGCGCCAGCAGCAGGAGGTCCTCAACTAATGAAAAACTGTTTTTT. Its protein product is CASSRRSSTNEKLFF.

The J gene is TRBJ2-6, the V gene TRBV7-9; D possibly corresponds to TRBD1 (6 bases). Germline assignment: CDR1 SEHNR and CDR2 FQNEAQ (reference sequence). This CDR3 comprises 15 residues. Trimming cost V 5 bases and J 2 bases, with 10 bases left between them. The CDR3 DNA reads TGTGCCAGCAGCACGACAGGTCCTGGGGCCAACGTCCTGACTTTC. As protein: CASSTTGPGANVLTF.

Turning to this clone: In the same sample, other DNA sequences code for this CDR3. The chain links TRBV9 to TRBJ2-7; the match to TRBD2 covers 13 bases. Germline V gives CDR1 SGDLS, CDR2 YYNGEE. V shed 2 bases, J shed 5 bases, and the junction held 1 base outside the gene matches. The CDR3 extends over 14 amino acids. The CDR3 here is CASSVGTSGNEQYF. CDR3 bases: TGTGCCAGCAGCGTGGGGACTAGCGGGAACGAGCAGTACTTC.

V usage is TRBV11-2 and J usage is TRBJ2-1; D gene unclear. Trimming took 1 base from V and 6 from J, leaving 7 bases between them. The CDR3 runs 13 residues. CDR1 is SGHAT, CDR2 FQNNGV, per germline. The CDR3 region has the DNA TGTGCCAGCAGCTTAGGTCGAGTCAATGAGCAGTTCTTC. This translates into CASSLGRVNEQFF.